The 24 T cell receptor beta chains presented below share a single source sample, sequenced in a study of regulatory T cells in long-lasting Graves disease. Time point here: newly diagnosed GD, antithyroid drugs for less than 3 months. Following extraction of RNA from PBMCs, that RNA was used to make the TCR library. For TCR beta, libraries came from iRepertoire HTBI primers and Arm-PCR of CDR3 regions. A single record per CDR3 protein comes from TCRdb applying MiXCR to the multiplex PCR reads. This sample yields roughly 360,000 distinct CDR3 sequences, of which approximately 10% are seen a single time; 18% belongs to the top ten. The same data also went into a second study, on T cells in Graves' hyperthyroidism and ophthalmopathy.

The specimen comprised peripheral blood mononuclear cells (PBMCs), sampled at new diagnosis, from a patient treated with antithyroid drugs. These receptors were obtained from a young woman with Graves disease.

The chain is built from TRBV7-2 and TRBJ2-5; 9 bases fit TRBD2. The CDR3 loop spans 17 amino acids. J gave up 0 bases and V 5 bases, and 10 bases lay outside the gene matches. Germline lookup yields CDR1 SGHTA and CDR2 FQGNSA. CDR3 DNA sequence: TGTGCCAGCAGCCAAAGAGGCGGGGGGGTGTACCAAGAGACCCAGTACTTC. Its protein product is CASSQRGGGVYQETQYF.

The rearrangement joins TRBV13 to TRBJ2-7, with 9 bases fitting TRBD2. The CDR3 contains 17 residues. CDR1 is PRHDT and CDR2 is FYEKMQ in the germline V gene (reference sequence). The trim removed 5 bases at V and 5 bases at J, leaving 16 bases unmatched. The CDR3 nucleotides are TGTGCCAGCAGCCCACCGGTCTCGCGGGAGGGCCCGGACGAGCAGTACTTC. Translated, it gives CASSPPVSREGPDEQYF.

This clonotype occurred many times. V usage is TRBV6-5 and J usage is TRBJ1-2, with a tentative D call TRBD1 (5 bases). The CDR3 has 12 residues. Trimming took 4 bases from V and 8 from J, leaving 11 bases between them. Germline values: CDR1 MNHEY, CDR2 SVGAGI. The CDR3 sequence: CASSLSPGGYTF. In DNA form, the CDR3 reads TGTGCCAGCAGTTTGTCTCCAGGGGGCTACACCTTC.

This clonotype was counted ten times or more. The chain recombines TRBV29-1 with TRBJ1-3; D is ambiguous. V lost 3 bases, J lost 5 bases, and 14 bases lay in between. Per the germline V gene, CDR1 is SQVTM and CDR2 is ANQGSEA. The CDR3 is 14 residues long. Here the CDR3 reads CSVEGTLERNTIYF. The CDR3 DNA reads as TGCAGCGTTGAGGGTACTTTGGAGCGAAACACCATATATTTT.

This chain joins TRBV2 and TRBJ2-1; TRBD2 matches at 16 bases. V lost 4 bases, J lost 8 bases, and 2 bases stayed unmatched. This CDR3 spans 15 amino acids. Germline V CDR1 and CDR2: SNHLY, FYNNEI. The CDR3 is CASSGGLAGGDEQFF. The DNA of the CDR3 is TGTGCCAGCAGTGGGGGACTAGCGGGAGGGGATGAGCAGTTCTTC.

This clonotype was counted ten times or more. The rearrangement uses TRBV27 and TRBJ2-7; D not certain. With 6 bases removed from V and 3 bases from J, the gap between germline ends came to 12 bases. CDR1 is MNHEY, CDR2 SMNVEV, per germline (reference sequence). There are 13 residues in the CDR3. The DNA for the CDR3 is TGTGCCAGCAGAAGGGATTCCCGCTACGAGCAGTACTTC. This codes for CASRRDSRYEQYF.

This clonotype was recorded a few times. This chain links TRBV6-1 with TRBJ1-1; D not certain. The CDR3 extends over 14 amino acids. V lost 4 bases and J lost 2, with 11 bases in between. CDR1 is MNHNS and CDR2 is SASEGT in the germline V gene. The CDR3 is CASSVRTVNTEAFF. DNA of the CDR3: TGTGCCAGCAGTGTACGGACCGTCAACACTGAAGCTTTCTTT.

This clonotype occurred many times. The chain joins TRBV10-3 to TRBJ2-2; maybe TRBD1 (5 bases). The V and J ends lost 10 bases and 6 bases respectively, with 18 bases between them. This CDR3 has 14 amino acids. In germline, CDR1 is ENHRY, CDR2 SYGVKD. The CDR3 spells CATRVFQGPGELFF. The CDR3 nucleotides are TGTGCCACCAGAGTCTTTCAGGGTCCCGGGGAGCTGTTTTTT.

This clonotype has a count of ten or more. At one end the junction does not follow the germline gene, possibly because of a read error. This chain uses TRBV11-2 with TRBJ2-7; the match to TRBD2 covers 9 bases. Germline V lookup: CDR1 SGHAT, CDR2 FQNNGV. This CDR3 is built from 17 residues. The CDR3 reads CASSRLGSSGKERGLNF. DNA for the CDR3: TGTGCCAGCAGCAGATTGGGCTCTAGCGGGAAGGAGCGGGGCTTGAACTTC.

This chain uses TRBV2 with TRBJ1-2; the match to TRBD1 covers 9 bases. V was pared by 2 bases and J by 1 base, with 11 bases of the junction left unmatched. Germline V gives CDR1 SNHLY, CDR2 FYNNEI. The CDR3 has 18 residues. CDR3 bases: TGTGCCAGCAGTGAATTGGGCACAGGGGGCTTAGATAACTATGGCTACACCTTC. This translates into CASSELGTGGLDNYGYTF.

V gene TRBV10-3 combines with J gene TRBJ1-1; tentative D call: TRBD1 (6 bases). V was cut by 11 bases and J by 1 base, with 14 bases left in between. This CDR3 has 13 residues. Germline-derived CDR1 and CDR2 are ENHRY and SYGVKD. DNA for the CDR3: TGTGCCGTAGCGGGACACCAGAACACTGAAGCTTTCTTT. Residues: CAVAGHQNTEAFF.

There are many counts of this clonotype. V usage is TRBV20-1 and J usage is TRBJ2-7; TRBD2 aligns across 12 bases. With 5 bases clipped from V and 7 bases from J, the junction kept 18 bases outside the gene matches. The CDR3 consists of 17 residues. Germline V lookup: CDR1 DFQATT, CDR2 SNEGSKA (reference sequence). The CDR3 sequence: CSAGGQGITSGGLEQYF. CDR3 coding DNA: TGCAGTGCTGGCGGTCAGGGGATAACTAGCGGGGGGCTGGAGCAGTACTTC.

Many counts were recorded for this clonotype. The V call is TRBV6-1, the J call TRBJ1-5; the D is unclear. Per germline, CDR1 MNHNS and CDR2 SASEGT. Trimming took 6 bases from V and 4 from J, leaving 7 bases between them. This CDR3 contains 12 residues. The CDR3 reads CASSQPNQPQHF. The CDR3 nucleotides read TGTGCCAGCAGCCAACCGAATCAGCCCCAGCATTTT.

This clonotype was recorded many times. The V call is TRBV6-1, the J call TRBJ2-7; possibly TRBD1 for D (6 bases). Trimming took off 7 bases at V and 6 bases at J, with 16 bases between the two ends. CDR3 length equals 13 residues. Germline CDR1 is MNHNS and CDR2 is SASEGT. The CDR3 sequence: CASTSFTGSEQYV. The CDR3 DNA is TGTGCCAGCACAAGCTTTACAGGGAGCGAGCAGTACGTC.

J is TRBJ1-2 and V is TRBV29-1, with 7 bases that match TRBD1. The CDR3 spans 12 residues. The germline gives CDR1 SQVTM, CDR2 ANQGSEA. V dropped 4 bases and J dropped 3; count of bases not matched to a gene: 2. For the CDR3, the DNA is TGCAGCGTTGGACAGGGTGACTATGGCTACACCTTC. Encoded protein: CSVGQGDYGYTF.

This clonotype was counted ten times or more. The V gene is TRBV27, the J gene TRBJ2-3; D not certain. Germline CDR1 is MNHEY and CDR2 is SMNVEV (reference sequence). The germline V and J ends were trimmed by 2 bases and 0 bases, with 21 bases remaining between them. There are 19 residues in the CDR3. The CDR3 reads CASSLIRAGPYTSTDTQYF. CDR3 sequence (DNA): TGTGCCAGCAGTTTAATCCGGGCAGGACCCTATACTAGCACAGATACGCAGTATTTT.

This clonotype appeared many times. The genes are TRBV12-3 or TRBV12-4 and TRBJ1-5; no reliable D call. V was clipped by 1 base and J by 7 bases, with 8 bases between them. The CDR3 has 13 amino acids. In DNA form, the CDR3 reads TGTGCCAGCAGTTTAGAAGGGTCCCAGCCCCAGCATTTT. As protein: CASSLEGSQPQHF.

This clonotype was observed at least ten times. This chain connects TRBV4-2 to TRBJ1-1, with D unresolved. The germline V gene has CDR1 LGHNA and CDR2 YNFKEQ. V was pared by 1 base and J by 6 bases, with 15 bases between. This CDR3 has 15 amino acids. The CDR3 loop is CASSQGEGGLAEAFF. DNA for the CDR3: TGTGCCAGCAGCCAAGGGGAGGGCGGGTTGGCTGAAGCTTTCTTT.

This clonotype occurred many times. The genes are TRBV28 and TRBJ1-3; TRBD1 is a possible D gene (5 bases). Trimming took off 3 bases at V and 1 base at J, with 7 bases between the two ends. This CDR3 spans 14 amino acids. Per the germline V gene, CDR1 is MDHEN and CDR2 is SYDVKM. The CDR3 loop reads CASSLTASGNTIYF. CDR3 sequence (DNA): TGTGCCAGCAGTTTGACAGCATCTGGAAACACCATATATTTT.

This clonotype was counted between two and nine times. The J gene is TRBJ2-3, the V gene TRBV15; no clear D gene. CDR1 and CDR2 (germline): LNHNV, YYDKDF (reference sequence). The V gene lost 0 bases and the J gene lost 2 bases, with 9 bases spanning the gap. The CDR3 consists of 15 residues. DNA of the CDR3: TGTGCCACCAGCAGAGACCTCAGCAACACAGATACGCAGTATTTT. As protein: CATSRDLSNTDTQYF.

This clonotype was observed at least ten times. The chain carries TRBV5-5 and TRBJ2-7; 8 positions agree with TRBD1. The J segment lost 0 bases and the V segment lost 4 bases, leaving 6 bases of the junction unmatched. Germline V lookup: CDR1 SGHKS, CDR2 YYEKEE (reference sequence). The CDR3 is made up of 15 amino acids. The CDR3 DNA reads as TGTGCCAGCAGCCTAACAGGGGGAAGCTCCTACGAGCAGTACGTC. The encoded protein is CASSLTGGSSYEQYV.

The chain links TRBV6-1 to TRBJ2-3, with a possible D match to TRBD2 (7 bases). The germline V gene has CDR1 MNHNS and CDR2 SASEGT. The CDR3 has 15 residues. V lost 6 bases and J lost 3, with 16 bases in between. The CDR3 DNA reads as TGTGCCAGCAGCCGGGGGGCCAGGGGAACAGATACGCAGTATTTT. This encodes CASSRGARGTDTQYF.

This clonotype was counted ten times or more. The chain couples TRBV27 to TRBJ2-7; the D gene is possibly TRBD2 (6 bases). V was trimmed by 5 bases and J by 7 bases, leaving 21 bases between them. The length of the CDR3 is 15 residues. Germline assignment: CDR1 MNHEY and CDR2 SMNVEV (reference sequence). CDR3 loop: CASSAREVAEPEQYF. The CDR3 coding sequence is TGTGCCAGCAGTGCAAGGGAGGTAGCGGAACCGGAGCAGTACTTC.

In this sample, this clonotype turned up many times. V gene TRBV6-2 or TRBV6-3 combines with J gene TRBJ2-7; possible D gene TRBD1, 5 bases. CDR1 MNHEY and CDR2 SVGEGT come from the germline V gene. With 7 bases removed from V and 3 bases from J, the gap between germline ends came to 13 bases. This CDR3 region has 13 residues. The CDR3 reads CASNPGQSYEQYF. The CDR3 region has the DNA TGTGCCAGCAACCCAGGACAAAGCTACGAGCAGTACTTC.